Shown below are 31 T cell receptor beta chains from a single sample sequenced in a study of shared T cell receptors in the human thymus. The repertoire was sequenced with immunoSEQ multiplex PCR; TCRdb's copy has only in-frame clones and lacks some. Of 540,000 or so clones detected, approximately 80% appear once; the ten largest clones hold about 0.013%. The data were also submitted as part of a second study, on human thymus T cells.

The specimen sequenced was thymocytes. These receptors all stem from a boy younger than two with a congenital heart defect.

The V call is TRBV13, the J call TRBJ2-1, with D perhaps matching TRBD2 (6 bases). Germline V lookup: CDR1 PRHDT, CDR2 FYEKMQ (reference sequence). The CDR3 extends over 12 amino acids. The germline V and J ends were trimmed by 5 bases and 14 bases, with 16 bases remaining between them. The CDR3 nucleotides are TGTGCCAGCAGCCCACAGACTAGTTCGGAGTTCTTC. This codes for CASSPQTSSEFF.

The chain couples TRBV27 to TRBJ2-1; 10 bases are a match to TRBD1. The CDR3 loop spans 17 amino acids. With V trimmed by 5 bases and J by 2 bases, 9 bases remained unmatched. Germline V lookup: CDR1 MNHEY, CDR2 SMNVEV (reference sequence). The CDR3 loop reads CASSPSLDRGPYNEQFF. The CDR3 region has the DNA TGTGCCAGCAGTCCTAGCCTCGACAGGGGGCCCTACAATGAGCAGTTCTTC.

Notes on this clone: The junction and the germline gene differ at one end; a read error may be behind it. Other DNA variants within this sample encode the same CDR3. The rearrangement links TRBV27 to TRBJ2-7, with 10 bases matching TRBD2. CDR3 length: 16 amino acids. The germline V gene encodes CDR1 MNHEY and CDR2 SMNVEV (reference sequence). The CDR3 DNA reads TGTGCCAGCAGTGGCGCGGCTAGCGGGAGTCGGGACGAGCAGTACTTT. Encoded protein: CASSGAASGSRDEQYF.

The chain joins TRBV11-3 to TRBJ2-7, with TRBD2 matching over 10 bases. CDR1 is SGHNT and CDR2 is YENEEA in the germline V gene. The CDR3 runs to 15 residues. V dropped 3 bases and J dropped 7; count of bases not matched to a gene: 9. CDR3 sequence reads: CASSFGLAGEGEQYF. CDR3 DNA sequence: TGTGCCAGCAGCTTTGGGCTAGCGGGAGAAGGGGAGCAGTACTTC.

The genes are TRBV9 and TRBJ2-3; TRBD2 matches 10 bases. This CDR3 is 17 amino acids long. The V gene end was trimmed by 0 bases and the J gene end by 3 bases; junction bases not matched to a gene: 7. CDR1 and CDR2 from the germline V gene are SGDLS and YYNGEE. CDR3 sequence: CASSVEQREGPTDTQYF. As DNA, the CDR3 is TGTGCCAGCAGCGTAGAACAGCGGGAGGGCCCGACAGATACGCAGTATTTT.

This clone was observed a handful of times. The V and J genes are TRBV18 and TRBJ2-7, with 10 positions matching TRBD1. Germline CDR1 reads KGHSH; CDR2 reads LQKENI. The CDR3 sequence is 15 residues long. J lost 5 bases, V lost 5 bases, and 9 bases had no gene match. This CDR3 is CASSSGQGRFNEQYF. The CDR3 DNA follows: TGTGCCAGCTCATCGGGACAGGGGAGGTTTAACGAGCAGTACTTC.

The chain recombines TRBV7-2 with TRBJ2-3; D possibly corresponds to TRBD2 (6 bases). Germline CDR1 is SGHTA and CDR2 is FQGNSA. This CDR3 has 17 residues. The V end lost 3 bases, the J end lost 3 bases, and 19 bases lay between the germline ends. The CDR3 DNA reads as TGTGCCAGCAGCTTCTTACACGGGGGTAGCGTTACAGATACGCAGTATTTT. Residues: CASSFLHGGSVTDTQYF.

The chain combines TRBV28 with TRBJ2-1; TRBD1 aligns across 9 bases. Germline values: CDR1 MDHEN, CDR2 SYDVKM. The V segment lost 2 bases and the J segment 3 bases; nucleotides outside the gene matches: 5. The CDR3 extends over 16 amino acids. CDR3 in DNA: TGTGCCAGCAGTTTAGGACAGGGGAAGATCTACAATGAGCAGTTCTTC. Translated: CASSLGQGKIYNEQFF.

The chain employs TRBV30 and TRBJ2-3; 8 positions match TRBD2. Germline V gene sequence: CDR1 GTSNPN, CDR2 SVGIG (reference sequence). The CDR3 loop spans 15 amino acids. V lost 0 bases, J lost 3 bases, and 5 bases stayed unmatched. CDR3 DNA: TGTGCCTGGAGTGTATACGGGAGGGCTACAGATACGCAGTATTTT. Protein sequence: CAWSVYGRATDTQYF.

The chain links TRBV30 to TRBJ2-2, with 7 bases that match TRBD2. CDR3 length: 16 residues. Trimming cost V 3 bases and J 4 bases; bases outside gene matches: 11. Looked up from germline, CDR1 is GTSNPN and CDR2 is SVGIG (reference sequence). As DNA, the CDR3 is TGTGCCTGGAGCCACCAGGGAGGGAGACTCACCGGGGAGCTGTTTTTT. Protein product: CAWSHQGGRLTGELFF.

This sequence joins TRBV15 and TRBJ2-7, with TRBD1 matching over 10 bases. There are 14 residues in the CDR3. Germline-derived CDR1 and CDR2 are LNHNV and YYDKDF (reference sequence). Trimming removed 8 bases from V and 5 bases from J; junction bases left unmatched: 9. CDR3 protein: CATHPGTGVNEQYF. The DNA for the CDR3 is TGTGCCACCCACCCGGGGACAGGGGTCAACGAGCAGTACTTC.

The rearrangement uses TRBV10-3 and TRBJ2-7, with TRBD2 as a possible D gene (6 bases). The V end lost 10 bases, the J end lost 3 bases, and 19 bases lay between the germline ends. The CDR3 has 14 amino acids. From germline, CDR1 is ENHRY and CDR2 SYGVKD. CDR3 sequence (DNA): TGTGCCACAAATAAAAGGGACTGGAGCTACGAGCAGTACTTC. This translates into CATNKRDWSYEQYF.

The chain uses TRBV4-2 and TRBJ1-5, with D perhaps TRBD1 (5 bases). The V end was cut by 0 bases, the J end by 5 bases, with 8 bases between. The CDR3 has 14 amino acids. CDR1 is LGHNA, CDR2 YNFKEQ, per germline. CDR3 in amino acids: CASSQEGGDQPQHF. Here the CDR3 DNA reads TGTGCCAGCAGCCAAGAGGGGGGAGATCAGCCCCAGCATTTT.

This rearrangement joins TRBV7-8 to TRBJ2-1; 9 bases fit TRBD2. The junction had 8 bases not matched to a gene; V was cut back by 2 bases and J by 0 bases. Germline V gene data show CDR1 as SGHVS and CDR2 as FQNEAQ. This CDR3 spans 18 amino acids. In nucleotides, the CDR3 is TGTGCCAGCAGCTTACTGGCTAGCGGGATGAGCTCCTACAATGAGCAGTTCTTC. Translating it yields CASSLLASGMSSYNEQFF.

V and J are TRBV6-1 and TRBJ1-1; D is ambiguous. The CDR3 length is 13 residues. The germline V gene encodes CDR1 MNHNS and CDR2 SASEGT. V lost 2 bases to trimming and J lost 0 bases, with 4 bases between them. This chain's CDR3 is CASSEQVNTEAFF. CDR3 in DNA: TGTGCCAGCAGTGAACAGGTGAACACTGAAGCTTTCTTT.

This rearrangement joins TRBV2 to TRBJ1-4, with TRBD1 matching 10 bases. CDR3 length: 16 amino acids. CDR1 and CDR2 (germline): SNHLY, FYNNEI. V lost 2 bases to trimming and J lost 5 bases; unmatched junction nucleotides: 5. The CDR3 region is CASSEFGTGVNEKLFF. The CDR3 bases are TGTGCCAGCAGTGAATTTGGGACAGGGGTCAATGAAAAACTGTTTTTT.

The CDR3 coding sequence is TGTGCCAGCAGCCCCAGCCGGACAGGGCCTAACTATGGCTACACCTTC. Amino acids: CASSPSRTGPNYGYTF. This sequence joins TRBV7-9 and TRBJ1-2, with 8 bases that match TRBD1. V lost 5 bases and J lost 0; bases outside the gene matches: 8. Germline-derived CDR1 and CDR2 are SEHNR and FQNEAQ (reference sequence). CDR3 size: 16 residues. The full variable domain, completed using reference TRBV7-9 and TRBJ1-2, is DTGVSQNPRHKITKRGQNVTFRCDPISEHNRLYWYRQTLGQGPEFLTYFQNEAQLEKSRLLSDRFSAERPKGSFSTLEIQRTEQGDSAMYLCASSPSRTGPNYGYTFGSGTRLTVV.

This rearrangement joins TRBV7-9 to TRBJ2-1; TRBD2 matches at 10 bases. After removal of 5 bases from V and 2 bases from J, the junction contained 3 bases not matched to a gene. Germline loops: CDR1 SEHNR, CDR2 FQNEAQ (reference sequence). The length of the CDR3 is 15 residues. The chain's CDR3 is CASSLSGRAYNEQFF. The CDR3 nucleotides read TGTGCCAGCAGCCTGAGCGGGAGGGCCTACAATGAGCAGTTCTTC.

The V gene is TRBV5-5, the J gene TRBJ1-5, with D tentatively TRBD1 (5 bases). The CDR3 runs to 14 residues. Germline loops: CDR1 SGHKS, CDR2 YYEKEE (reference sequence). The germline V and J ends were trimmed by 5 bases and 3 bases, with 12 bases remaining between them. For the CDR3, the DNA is TGTGCCAGCAGGTCTTCAGGGAACAATCAGCCCCAGCATTTT. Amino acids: CASRSSGNNQPQHF.

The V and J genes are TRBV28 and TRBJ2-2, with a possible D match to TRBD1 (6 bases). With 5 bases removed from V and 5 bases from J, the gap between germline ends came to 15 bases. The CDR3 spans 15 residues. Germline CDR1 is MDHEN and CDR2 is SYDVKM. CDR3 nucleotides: TGTGCCAGCAGTCCCGTGGGGGCGTCGACCGGGGAGCTGTTTTTT. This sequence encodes CASSPVGASTGELFF.

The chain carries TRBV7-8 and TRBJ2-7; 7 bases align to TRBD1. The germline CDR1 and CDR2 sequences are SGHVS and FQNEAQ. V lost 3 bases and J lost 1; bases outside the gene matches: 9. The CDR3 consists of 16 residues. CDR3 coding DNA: TGTGCCAGCAGCTTCCCCCCAAGACAGGGATCCTACGAGCAGTACTTC. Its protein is CASSFPPRQGSYEQYF.

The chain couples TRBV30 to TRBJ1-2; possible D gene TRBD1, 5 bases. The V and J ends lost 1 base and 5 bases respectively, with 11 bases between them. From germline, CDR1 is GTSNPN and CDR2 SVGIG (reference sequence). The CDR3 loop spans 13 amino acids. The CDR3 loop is CAWSARAEYGYTF. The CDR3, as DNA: TGTGCCTGGAGTGCCAGGGCGGAGTATGGCTACACCTTC.

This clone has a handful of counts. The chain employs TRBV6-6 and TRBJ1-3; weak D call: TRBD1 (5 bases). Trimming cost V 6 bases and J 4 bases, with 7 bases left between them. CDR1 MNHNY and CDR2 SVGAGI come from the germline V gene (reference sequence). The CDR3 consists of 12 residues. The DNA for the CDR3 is TGTGCCAGCAGGGGGCTAGGAAACACCATATATTTT. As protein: CASRGLGNTIYF.

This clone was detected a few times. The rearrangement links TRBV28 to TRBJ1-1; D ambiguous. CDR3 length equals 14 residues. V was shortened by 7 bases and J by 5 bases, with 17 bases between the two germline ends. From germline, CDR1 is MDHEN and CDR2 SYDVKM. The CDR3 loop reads CASIPHRGYTEAFF. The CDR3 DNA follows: TGTGCCAGCATCCCGCATCGGGGTTATACTGAAGCTTTCTTT.

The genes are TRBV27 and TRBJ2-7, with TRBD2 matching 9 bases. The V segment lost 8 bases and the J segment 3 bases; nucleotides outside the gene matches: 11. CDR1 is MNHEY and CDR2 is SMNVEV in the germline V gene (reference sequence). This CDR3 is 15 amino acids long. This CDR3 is CASGDSGSTGYEQYF. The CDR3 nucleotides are TGTGCCAGCGGTGATAGCGGGAGTACGGGCTACGAGCAGTACTTC.

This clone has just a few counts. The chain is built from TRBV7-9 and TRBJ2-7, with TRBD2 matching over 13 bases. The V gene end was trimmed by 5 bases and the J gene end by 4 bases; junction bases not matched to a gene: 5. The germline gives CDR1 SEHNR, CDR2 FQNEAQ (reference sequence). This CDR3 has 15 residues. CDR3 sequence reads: CASSLRTSGGYEQYF. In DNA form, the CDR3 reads TGTGCCAGCAGCCTTAGGACTAGCGGGGGTTACGAGCAGTACTTC.

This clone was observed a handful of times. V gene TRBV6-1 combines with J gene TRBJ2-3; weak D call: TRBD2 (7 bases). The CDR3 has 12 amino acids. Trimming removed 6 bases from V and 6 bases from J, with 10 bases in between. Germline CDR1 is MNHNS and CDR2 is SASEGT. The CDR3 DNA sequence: TGTGCCAGCAGGGGGGGGGCGGATACGCAGTATTTT. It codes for CASRGGADTQYF.

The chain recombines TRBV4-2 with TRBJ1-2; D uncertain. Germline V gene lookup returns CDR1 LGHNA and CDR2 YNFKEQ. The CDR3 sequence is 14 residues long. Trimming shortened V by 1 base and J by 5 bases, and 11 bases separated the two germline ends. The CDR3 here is CASSQVEGPYGYTF. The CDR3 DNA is TGTGCCAGCAGCCAAGTCGAGGGCCCTTATGGCTACACCTTC.

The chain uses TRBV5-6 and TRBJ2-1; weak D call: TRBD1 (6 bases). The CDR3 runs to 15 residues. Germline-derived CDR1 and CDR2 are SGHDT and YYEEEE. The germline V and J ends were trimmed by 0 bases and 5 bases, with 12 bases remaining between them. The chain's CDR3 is CASSLEQGGHNEQFF. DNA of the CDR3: TGTGCCAGCAGCTTGGAACAGGGCGGACACAATGAGCAGTTCTTC.

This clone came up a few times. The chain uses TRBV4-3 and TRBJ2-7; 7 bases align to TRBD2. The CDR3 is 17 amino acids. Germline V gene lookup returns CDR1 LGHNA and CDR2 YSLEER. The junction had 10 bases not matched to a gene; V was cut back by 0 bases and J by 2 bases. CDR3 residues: CASSQDFMSSGPYEQYF. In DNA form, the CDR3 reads TGCGCCAGCAGCCAAGATTTTATGTCTAGCGGTCCCTACGAGCAGTACTTC.

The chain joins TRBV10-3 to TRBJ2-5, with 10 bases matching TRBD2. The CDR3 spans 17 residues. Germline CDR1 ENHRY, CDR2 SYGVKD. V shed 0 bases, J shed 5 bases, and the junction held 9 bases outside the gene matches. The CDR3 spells CAISESPSGRGRETQYF. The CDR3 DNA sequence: TGTGCCATCAGTGAGTCGCCTAGCGGGAGAGGAAGGGAGACCCAGTACTTC.